These 17 T cell receptor beta chains were sequenced from one sample in a study of control samples from healthy donors and cancer patients. Produced via immunoSEQ multiplex PCR; TCRdb's table is partial and in-frame only. The sample comprises around 93,000 clones, roughly 92% of which are singletons, and around 3% rests with the top ten. The specimen was blood. The receptors shown here come from a human donor in good health. The donor label of this sample is uncertain.

The J gene is TRBJ1-1, the V gene TRBV6-2 or TRBV6-3; no firm D call. The V gene lost 5 bases and the J gene lost 7 bases, with 17 bases spanning the gap. Germline CDR1 MNHEY, CDR2 SVGEGT. This CDR3 region has 14 residues. CDR3 loop: CASSLPTPTGEAFF. CDR3 DNA sequence: TGTGCCAGCAGTCTCCCGACGCCAACGGGTGAAGCTTTCTTT.

This clone was detected once. The genes are TRBV12-3 or TRBV12-4 and TRBJ1-1, with a tentative D call TRBD1 (6 bases). The CDR3 length is 11 residues. Trimming cost V 3 bases and J 10 bases, with 9 bases left between them. The CDR3 here is CASSFEGGAFF. The CDR3 nucleotides are TGTGCCAGCAGTTTTGAGGGGGGAGCTTTCTTT.

The chain links TRBV12-5 to TRBJ2-6, with D perhaps matching TRBD1 (6 bases). The germline CDR1 and CDR2 sequences are LGHNT and FRNRAP. Trimming removed 6 bases at V and 4 bases at J, with 19 bases between. The CDR3 is 17 amino acids. CDR3 sequence (DNA): TGTGCTAGTGGGCCCTCGACAGGTGTGAGGGGGGCCAACGTCCTGACTTTC. It codes for CASGPSTGVRGANVLTF. The full variable domain, with the rest looked up from reference TRBV12-5 and TRBJ2-6, is DARVTQTPRHKVTEMGQEVTMRCQPILGHNTVFWYRQTMMQGLELLAYFRNRAPLDDSGMPKDRFSAEMPDATLATLKIQPSEPRDSAVYFCASGPSTGVRGANVLTFGAGSRLTVL.

The chain combines TRBV19 with TRBJ1-1; no reliable D call. V gave up 5 bases and J gave up 1 base, with 8 bases separating them. CDR3 size: 13 residues. The germline gives CDR1 LNHDA, CDR2 SQIVND (reference sequence). The CDR3 reads CASSPPANTEAFF. Here the CDR3 DNA reads TGTGCCAGTAGTCCCCCCGCGAACACTGAAGCTTTCTTT.

The chain uses TRBV5-6 and TRBJ2-2; D possibly corresponds to TRBD2 (5 bases). The CDR3 has 15 residues. Germline V CDR1 and CDR2: SGHDT, YYEEEE. V lost 4 bases and J lost 1, with 11 bases in between. CDR3 loop: CASSGLTGNTGELFF. The CDR3 nucleotides read TGTGCCAGCAGCGGACTGACGGGGAACACCGGGGAGCTGTTTTTT.

As DNA, the CDR3 is TGTGCCACCAGCAGATCCGGGACAGTCGTCGACGGCTACACCTTC. Its protein is CATSRSGTVVDGYTF. The gene calls are TRBV15 and TRBJ1-2; TRBD1 matches at 7 bases. Per the germline V gene, CDR1 is LNHNV and CDR2 is YYDKDF (reference sequence). The CDR3 covers 15 residues. The V segment lost 2 bases and the J segment 8 bases; nucleotides outside the gene matches: 11.

This chain connects TRBV18 to TRBJ1-2; maybe TRBD1 (6 bases). CDR1 and CDR2 from the germline V gene are KGHSH and LQKENI. The CDR3 is 12 amino acids. Trimming left V 1 base short and J 7 bases short, with 7 bases between. This CDR3 reads CASSPRGGGYTF. CDR3 DNA: TGTGCCAGCTCACCACGAGGGGGTGGCTACACCTTC.

The chain joins TRBV7-2 to TRBJ1-3; D remains unclear. Per the germline V gene, CDR1 is SGHTA and CDR2 is FQGNSA. The germline V and J ends were trimmed by 3 bases and 0 bases, with 6 bases remaining between them. The CDR3 is 14 amino acids. The CDR3 coding sequence is TGTGCCAGCAGCTTGGGAAGCTCTGGAAACACCATATATTTT. It yields the protein CASSLGSSGNTIYF.

CDR3 in amino acids: CASSFSGQGTFEQYF. CDR3 DNA sequence: TGTGCCAGCAGTTTCTCGGGACAGGGAACTTTTGAGCAGTACTTC. This rearrangement joins TRBV28 to TRBJ2-7, with 9 nucleotides matching TRBD1. The germline CDR1 and CDR2 sequences are MDHEN and SYDVKM. J was trimmed by 7 bases and V by 3 bases; bases with no gene match: 10. This CDR3 region has 15 residues.

The chain carries TRBV6-6 and TRBJ2-2; TRBD2 might be the D (6 bases). Germline V CDR1 and CDR2: MNHNY, SVGAGI (reference sequence). The CDR3 is 16 residues long. V lost 4 bases and J lost 4, with 16 bases in between. The CDR3 sequence is CASSSRGGRGTGELFF. The CDR3 DNA reads TGTGCCAGCAGTTCCCGAGGAGGGCGAGGCACCGGGGAGCTGTTTTTT.

The chain is built from TRBV6-1 and TRBJ2-7, with D hard to call. The CDR3 runs to 14 residues. V lost 4 bases to trimming and J lost 0 bases, with 10 bases between them. CDR1 is MNHNS and CDR2 is SASEGT in the germline V gene. Here the CDR3 reads CASSAARSSYEQYF. CDR3 in DNA: TGTGCCAGCAGTGCAGCACGGAGCTCCTACGAGCAGTACTTC.

The rearrangement uses TRBV5-1 and TRBJ2-5; D is perhaps TRBD1 (5 bases). The V end lost 0 bases, the J end lost 5 bases, and 11 bases lay between the germline ends. The CDR3 has 14 amino acids. Germline loops: CDR1 SGHRS, CDR2 YFSETQ. The CDR3 sequence: CASSLADSRETQYF. The CDR3 DNA reads as TGCGCCAGCAGCTTGGCAGACAGTCGTGAGACCCAGTACTTC.

The gene calls are TRBV4-1 and TRBJ2-5; D may be TRBD2 (7 bases). Germline-derived CDR1 and CDR2 are MGHRA and YSYEKL. V was shortened by 0 bases and J by 1 base, with 15 bases between the two germline ends. CDR3 length equals 17 residues. Here the CDR3 DNA reads TGCGCCAGCAGCCAAGATCGAGGGGGGGGTTTCCAAGAGACCCAGTACTTC. Its translation: CASSQDRGGGFQETQYF.

The V and J genes are TRBV5-1 and TRBJ2-1; weak D call: TRBD1 (6 bases). V lost 0 bases and J lost 6, with 13 bases in between. Looked up from germline, CDR1 is SGHRS and CDR2 is YFSETQ. The CDR3 length is 15 residues. CDR3 sequence: CASSLGDKVSNEQFF. As DNA, the CDR3 is TGCGCCAGCAGCTTGGGGGACAAGGTCTCCAATGAGCAGTTCTTC.

The chain employs TRBV10-3 and TRBJ1-1; 7 bases map to TRBD1. The trim removed 5 bases at V and 3 bases at J, leaving 3 bases unmatched. Germline CDR1 ENHRY, CDR2 SYGVKD. This CDR3 is 13 amino acids long. Written as DNA, the CDR3 is TGTGCCATCAGTAGGACAGGCGACACTGAAGCTTTCTTT. Protein product: CAISRTGDTEAFF.

This chain connects TRBV12-3 or TRBV12-4 to TRBJ1-2; 11 nucleotides line up with TRBD1. The CDR3 extends over 13 amino acids. Trimming cost V 6 bases and J 10 bases; bases outside gene matches: 7. The CDR3 loop reads CASSPDRGPDYTF. The CDR3 DNA reads as TGTGCCAGCAGCCCGGACAGGGGGCCAGACTACACCTTC.

This clone was observed once. This chain links TRBV6-5 with TRBJ1-1; D might be TRBD1 (6 bases). The CDR3 is made up of 13 amino acids. The V and J ends lost 6 bases and 3 bases respectively, with 11 bases between them. CDR1 and CDR2 from the germline V gene are MNHEY and SVGAGI. CDR3: CASRYYRDTEAFF. The CDR3 coding sequence is TGTGCCAGCAGGTATTACAGGGACACTGAAGCTTTCTTT.